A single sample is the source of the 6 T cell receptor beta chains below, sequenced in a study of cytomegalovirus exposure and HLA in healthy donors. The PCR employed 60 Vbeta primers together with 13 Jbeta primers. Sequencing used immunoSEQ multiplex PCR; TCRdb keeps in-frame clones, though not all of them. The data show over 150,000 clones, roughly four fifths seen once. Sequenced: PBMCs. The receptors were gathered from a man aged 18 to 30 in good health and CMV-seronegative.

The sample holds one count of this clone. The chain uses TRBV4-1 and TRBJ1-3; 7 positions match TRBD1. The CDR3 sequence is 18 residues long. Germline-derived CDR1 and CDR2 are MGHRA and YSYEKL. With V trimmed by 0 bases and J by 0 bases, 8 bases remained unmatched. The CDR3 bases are TGCGCCAGCAGCCAAGAAAGGGGGCGAGGCTTCTCTGGAAACACCATATATTTT. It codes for CASSQERGRGFSGNTIYF.

CDR3 DNA: TGCACCAGTGTACAGGACTCCACAGGGGAGAGCAATCAGCCCCAGCATTTT. Its protein is CTSVQDSTGESNQPQHF. The chain links TRBV1 to TRBJ1-5; TRBD1 was called by the table and not checked on the DNA. TRBV1 is designated a pseudogene. This CDR3 has 17 amino acids.

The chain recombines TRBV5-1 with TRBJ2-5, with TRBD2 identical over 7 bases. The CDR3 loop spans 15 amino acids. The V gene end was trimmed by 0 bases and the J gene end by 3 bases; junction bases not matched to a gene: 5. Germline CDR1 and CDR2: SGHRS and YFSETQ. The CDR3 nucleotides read TGCGCCAGCAGCTTGGGGGGGAGGGCGGAAGAGACCCAGTACTTC. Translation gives CASSLGGRAEETQYF.

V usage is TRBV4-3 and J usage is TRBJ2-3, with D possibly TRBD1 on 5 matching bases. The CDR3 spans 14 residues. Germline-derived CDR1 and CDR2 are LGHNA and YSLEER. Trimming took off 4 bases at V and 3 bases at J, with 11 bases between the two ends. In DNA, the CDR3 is TGCGCCAGCAGCCCCCAGACAGCTACAGATACGCAGTATTTT. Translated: CASSPQTATDTQYF.

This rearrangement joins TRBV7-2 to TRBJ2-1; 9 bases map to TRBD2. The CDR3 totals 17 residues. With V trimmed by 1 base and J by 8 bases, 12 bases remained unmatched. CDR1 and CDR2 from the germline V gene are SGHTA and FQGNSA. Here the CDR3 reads CASSLEWRGRANYEQFF. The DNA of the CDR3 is TGTGCCAGCAGCTTAGAGTGGCGCGGGAGGGCCAACTATGAGCAGTTCTTC.

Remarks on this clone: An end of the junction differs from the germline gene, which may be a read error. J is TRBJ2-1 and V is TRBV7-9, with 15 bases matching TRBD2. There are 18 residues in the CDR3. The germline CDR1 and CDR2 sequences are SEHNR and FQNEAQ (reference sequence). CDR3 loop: CSSSREPLGTSGRNEQFF. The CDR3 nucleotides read TGTTCCAGCAGCCGGGAACCGCTCGGGACTAGCGGGAGGAATGAGCAGTTCTTC.